Below are 11 T cell receptor beta chains sequenced from a single sample in a study of control samples from healthy donors and cancer patients. The assay was immunoSEQ multiplex PCR, and TCRdb's table has in-frame clones only and misses some. The top ten clones hold roughly 2% of a sample with fewer than 90,000 clones, 85% to 90% of them seen once. Material: PBMCs. The receptors derive from a woman between 55 and 75 years old with head and neck cancer.

The chain uses TRBV2 and TRBJ2-5; D is uncertain. This CDR3 spans 14 amino acids. The V and J ends lost 7 bases and 0 bases respectively, with 12 bases between them. Germline V gives CDR1 SNHLY, CDR2 FYNNEI. CDR3 in amino acids: CASTPMRHQETQYF. The CDR3 region has the DNA TGTGCCAGCACCCCGATGCGGCACCAAGAGACCCAGTACTTC.

CDR3 loop: CASRRDSSYEQYF. The CDR3 coding sequence is TGTGCCAGCAGGCGGGACAGCTCCTACGAGCAGTACTTC. The chain carries TRBV5-5 and TRBJ2-7, with D perhaps TRBD1 (7 bases). Germline values: CDR1 SGHKS, CDR2 YYEKEE (reference sequence). The germline V and J ends were trimmed by 5 bases and 0 bases, with 9 bases remaining between them. The CDR3 contains 13 residues.

This clone showed up just once. The rearrangement links TRBV6-5 to TRBJ2-5; 7 bases are shared with TRBD2. This CDR3 region has 16 residues. Looked up from germline, CDR1 is MNHEY and CDR2 is SVGAGI. The V and J ends lost 0 bases and 5 bases, in that order; junction bases with no gene match: 9. CDR3 in amino acids: CASSYSQAGPAETQYF. CDR3 in DNA: TGTGCCAGCAGTTACTCTCAAGCGGGGCCCGCGGAGACCCAGTACTTC.

The V gene is TRBV5-1, the J gene TRBJ1-2, with 7 bases that match TRBD1. Germline CDR1 and CDR2: SGHRS and YFSETQ. V was clipped by 1 base and J by 3 bases; unmatched bases: 0. There are 13 residues in the CDR3. The CDR3 spells CASSLTGDYGYTF. The CDR3, as DNA: TGCGCCAGCAGCTTGACAGGGGACTATGGCTACACCTTC.

This clone was recorded only once. The V and J genes are TRBV2 and TRBJ2-3; perhaps TRBD1 as D (6 bases). Germline loops: CDR1 SNHLY, CDR2 FYNNEI. The CDR3 spans 15 residues. The germline V and J ends were trimmed by 6 bases and 2 bases, with 15 bases remaining between them. The CDR3 loop reads CASRGMQGLTDTQYF. Here the CDR3 DNA reads TGTGCCAGCAGAGGTATGCAGGGGCTCACAGATACGCAGTATTTT.

In DNA form, the CDR3 reads TGTGCCTGGGGACATACCTCTGGAAACACCATATATTTT. Translating gives CAWGHTSGNTIYF. The V gene is TRBV30, the J gene TRBJ1-3; D is possibly TRBD1 (5 bases). V was clipped by 5 bases and J by 0 bases, with 8 bases between them. The CDR3 sequence is 13 residues long. The germline gives CDR1 GTSNPN, CDR2 SVGIG (reference sequence).

In this sample, this clone turned up a few times. V gene TRBV5-4 combines with J gene TRBJ2-5; D gene ambiguous. V was cut by 3 bases and J by 4 bases, with 10 bases left in between. The germline CDR1 and CDR2 sequences are SGHNT and YYREEE (reference sequence). CDR3 length equals 13 residues. The CDR3 region is CASSSIDLETQYF. CDR3 nucleotides: TGTGCCAGCAGCTCTATCGACCTAGAGACCCAGTACTTC. Drawing the rest from reference TRBV5-4 and TRBJ2-5, the complete variable domain is ETGVTQSPTHLIKTRGQQVTLRCSSQSGHNTVSWYQQALGQGPQFIFQYYREEENGRGNFPPRFSGLQFPNYSSELNVNALELDDSALYLCASSSIDLETQYFGPGTRLLVL.

This rearrangement joins TRBV3-1 (or the pseudogene TRBV3-2) to TRBJ1-1, with D uncertain. Germline CDR1 is LGHDT and CDR2 is YNNKEL (reference sequence). This CDR3 has 12 residues. Trimming cost V 4 bases and J 3 bases, with 6 bases left between them. DNA of the CDR3: TGTGCCAGCAGCCTGACGGACACTGAAGCTTTCTTT. It is translated as CASSLTDTEAFF.

V is TRBV5-6 and J is TRBJ1-1; 9 bases are shared with TRBD1. The CDR3 is made up of 15 amino acids. CDR1 SGHDT and CDR2 YYEEEE come from the germline V gene. V lost 1 base to trimming and J lost 4 bases; unmatched junction nucleotides: 5. CDR3 residues: CASSLHGTGPTEAFF. CDR3 nucleotides: TGTGCCAGCAGCTTGCACGGGACAGGGCCCACTGAAGCTTTCTTT.

This clone showed up just a few times. This chain uses TRBV5-4 with TRBJ1-5; D is possibly TRBD1 (5 bases). CDR1 is SGHNT and CDR2 is YYREEE in the germline V gene (reference sequence). The V end was cut by 4 bases, the J end by 0 bases, with 17 bases between. This CDR3 has 17 amino acids. The CDR3 sequence: CASSPGPPDYSNQPQHF. CDR3 bases: TGTGCCAGCAGCCCGGGACCTCCCGATTATAGCAATCAGCCCCAGCATTTT.

V and J are TRBV3-1 (or the pseudogene TRBV3-2) and TRBJ2-3, with D possibly TRBD2 on 5 matching bases. This CDR3 has 16 amino acids. Germline CDR1 is LGHDT and CDR2 is YNNKEL (reference sequence). V lost 5 bases and J 4 bases, leaving 19 bases between the germline ends. The CDR3 is CASSEVRGRGSDTQYF. CDR3 DNA sequence: TGTGCCAGCAGCGAAGTCCGAGGGAGAGGCTCAGATACGCAGTATTTT.